This record looks at one TCR beta chain sequence and its context. Some clones are missing from TCRdb's copy, which holds only in-frame ones; the method was immunoSEQ multiplex PCR. The sample yields 150,000 to 200,000 clones, about 90% seen once. The sample originates from a study of T cell responses to AZD1222 COVID-19 vaccine. Germline-derived CDR1 and CDR2 are LNHDA and SQIVND (reference sequence). The germline V and J ends were trimmed by 9 bases and 2 bases, with 16 bases remaining between them. The CDR3 spans 14 residues. This TCR was recovered from an adult who received the AZD1222 COVID-19 vaccine. The chain links TRBV19 to TRBJ1-1, with D tentatively TRBD1 (5 bases). This specimen consisted of peripheral blood, obtained 28 days after the second AZD1222 dose. The CDR3 region is CASRRDGDNTEAFF. The CDR3 bases are TGTGCCAGCAGGCGGGACGGCGACAACACTGAAGCTTTCTTT.